Each of the 5 T cell receptor beta chains below was sequenced from the same sample in a study of blood T cell repertoires in COVID-19. Sequenced by immunoSEQ multiplex PCR; TCRdb stores in-frame clones only, minus some. The table lists 150,000 to 200,000 clones, 81% of them singletons. The sample taken for sequencing was peripheral blood. The source is a human donor in a cohort sampled during active COVID-19.

The chain recombines TRBV9 with TRBJ2-5; 8 nucleotides match TRBD1. This CDR3 comprises 16 residues. V was clipped by 0 bases and J by 5 bases; unmatched bases: 9. Germline lookup yields CDR1 SGDLS and CDR2 YYNGEE. In DNA form, the CDR3 reads TGTGCCAGCAGCGTAGGTCGGGCAGGGGGCCCGGAGACCCAGTACTTC. Protein: CASSVGRAGGPETQYF.

The chain links TRBV18 to TRBJ2-5, with 12 nucleotides matching TRBD2. Germline CDR1 KGHSH, CDR2 LQKENI. V lost 3 bases and J lost 7; bases outside the gene matches: 9. This CDR3 has 16 residues. CDR3 loop: CASSPLLAGGSGTQYF. CDR3 in DNA: TGTGCCAGCTCACCCCTACTAGCGGGAGGCTCCGGGACCCAGTACTTC.

The chain recombines TRBV6-2 or TRBV6-3 with TRBJ2-7, with 7 bases identical to TRBD1. Germline V gives CDR1 MNHEY, CDR2 SVGEGT. With 4 bases clipped from V and 4 bases from J, the junction kept 7 bases outside the gene matches. This CDR3 is built from 14 residues. DNA of the CDR3: TGTGCCAGCAGTTCCGCAGGGGGTAGGTACGAGCAGTACTTC. This gives the protein CASSSAGGRYEQYF.

The chain is built from TRBV14 and TRBJ2-2; D gene unclear. Deletions cut 1 base from V and 7 bases from J, with 10 bases between. CDR1 and CDR2 from the germline V gene are SGHDN and FVKESK. CDR3 length: 14 amino acids. Written as DNA, the CDR3 is TGTGCCAGCAGCCAAGCCCCCGGGTTCGGGGAGCTGTTTTTT. Translated: CASSQAPGFGELFF.

Only one count was recorded for this clone. The CDR3 coding sequence is TGTGCCAGCAGCGCGCTCCAGGGGGACAAAAACATTCAGTACTTC. Residues: CASSALQGDKNIQYF. V is TRBV5-6 and J is TRBJ2-4; 7 bases are shared with TRBD1. The germline CDR1 and CDR2 sequences are SGHDT and YYEEEE. The J segment lost 3 bases and the V segment lost 4 bases, leaving 7 bases of the junction unmatched. The CDR3 is 15 residues long.